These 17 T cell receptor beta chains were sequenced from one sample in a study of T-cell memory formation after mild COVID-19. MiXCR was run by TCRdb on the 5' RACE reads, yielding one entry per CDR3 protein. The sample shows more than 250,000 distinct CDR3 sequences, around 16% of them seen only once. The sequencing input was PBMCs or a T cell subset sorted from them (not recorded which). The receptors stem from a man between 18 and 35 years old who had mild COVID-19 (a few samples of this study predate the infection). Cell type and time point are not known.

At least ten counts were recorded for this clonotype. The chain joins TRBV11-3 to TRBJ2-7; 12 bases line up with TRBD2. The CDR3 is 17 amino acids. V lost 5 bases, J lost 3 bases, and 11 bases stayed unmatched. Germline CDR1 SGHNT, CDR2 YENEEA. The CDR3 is CASSHGLAGGPGYEQYF. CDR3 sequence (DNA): TGTGCCAGCAGCCACGGCCTAGCGGGAGGGCCAGGCTACGAGCAGTACTTC.

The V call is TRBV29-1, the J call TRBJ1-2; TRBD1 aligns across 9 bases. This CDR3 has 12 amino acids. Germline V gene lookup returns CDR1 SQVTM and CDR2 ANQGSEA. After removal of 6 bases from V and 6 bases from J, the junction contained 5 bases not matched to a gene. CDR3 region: CSVAQGAHGYTF. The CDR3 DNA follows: TGCAGCGTAGCACAGGGGGCCCATGGCTACACCTTC.

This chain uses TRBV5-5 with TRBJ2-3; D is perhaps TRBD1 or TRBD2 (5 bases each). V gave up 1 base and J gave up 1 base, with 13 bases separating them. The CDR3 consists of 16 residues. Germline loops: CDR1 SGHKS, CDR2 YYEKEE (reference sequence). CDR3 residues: CASSLRAQGRTDTQYF. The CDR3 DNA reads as TGTGCCAGCAGCTTGCGGGCCCAGGGACGCACAGATACGCAGTATTTT.

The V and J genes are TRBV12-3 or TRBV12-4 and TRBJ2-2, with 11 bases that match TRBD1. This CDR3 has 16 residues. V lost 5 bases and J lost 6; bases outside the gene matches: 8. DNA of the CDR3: TGTGCCAGCAGTCCCTGGACAGGGGGCGCGGCCGGGGAGCTGTTTTTT. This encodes CASSPWTGGAAGELFF.

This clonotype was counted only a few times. CDR3 in amino acids: CASSLWTADAYNEQFF. CDR3 sequence (DNA): TGTGCCAGTAGTCTATGGACAGCGGATGCCTACAATGAGCAGTTCTTC. The chain uses TRBV19 and TRBJ2-1; tentative D call: TRBD1 (6 bases). V lost 5 bases and J lost 2, with 16 bases in between. Germline V CDR1 and CDR2: LNHDA, SQIVND (reference sequence). This CDR3 region has 16 residues.

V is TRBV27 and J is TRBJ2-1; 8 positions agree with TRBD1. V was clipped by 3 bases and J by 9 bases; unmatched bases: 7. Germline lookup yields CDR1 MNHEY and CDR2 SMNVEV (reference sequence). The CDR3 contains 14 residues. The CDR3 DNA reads TGTGCCAGCAGTTTGACAGGGGATAGGAGTGAGCAGTTCTTC. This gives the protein CASSLTGDRSEQFF.

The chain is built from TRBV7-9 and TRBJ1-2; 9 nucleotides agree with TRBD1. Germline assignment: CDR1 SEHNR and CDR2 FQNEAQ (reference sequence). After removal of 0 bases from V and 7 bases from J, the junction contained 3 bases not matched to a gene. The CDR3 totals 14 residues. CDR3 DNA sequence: TGTGCCAGCAGCTTAGCGCACAGGGGGCTTGGCTACACCTTC. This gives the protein CASSLAHRGLGYTF.

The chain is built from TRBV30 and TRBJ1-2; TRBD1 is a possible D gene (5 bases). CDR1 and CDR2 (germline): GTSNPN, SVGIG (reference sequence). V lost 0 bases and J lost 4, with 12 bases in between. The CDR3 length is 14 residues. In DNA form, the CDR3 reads TGTGCCTGGAGTGTTTTGGGGGATAGCTATGGCTACACCTTC. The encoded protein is CAWSVLGDSYGYTF.

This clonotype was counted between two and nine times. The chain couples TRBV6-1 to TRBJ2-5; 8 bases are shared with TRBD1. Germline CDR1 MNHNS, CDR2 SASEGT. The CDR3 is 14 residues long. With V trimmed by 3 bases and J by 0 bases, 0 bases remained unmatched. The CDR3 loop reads CASSEDRDQETQYF. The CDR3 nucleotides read TGTGCCAGCAGTGAGGACAGGGACCAAGAGACCCAGTACTTC.

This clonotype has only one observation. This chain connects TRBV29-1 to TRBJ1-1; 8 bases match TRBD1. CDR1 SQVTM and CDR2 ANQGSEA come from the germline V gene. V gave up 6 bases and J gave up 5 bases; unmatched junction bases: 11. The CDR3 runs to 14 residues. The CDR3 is CSVDYRGLATEAFF. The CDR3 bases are TGCAGCGTGGATTACAGGGGGTTAGCGACTGAAGCTTTCTTT. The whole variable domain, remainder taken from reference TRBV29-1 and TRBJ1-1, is SAVISQKPSRDICQRGTSLTIQCQVDSQVTMMFWYRQQPGQSLTLIATANQGSEATYESGFVIDKFPISRPNLTFSTLTVSNMSPEDSSIYLCSVDYRGLATEAFFGQGTRLTVV.

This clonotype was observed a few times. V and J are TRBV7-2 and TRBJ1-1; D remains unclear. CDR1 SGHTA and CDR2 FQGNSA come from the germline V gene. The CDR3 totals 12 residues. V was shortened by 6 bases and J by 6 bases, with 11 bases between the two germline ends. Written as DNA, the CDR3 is TGTGCCAGCAGGCGCCGCGAGGCTGAAGCTTTCTTT. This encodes CASRRREAEAFF.

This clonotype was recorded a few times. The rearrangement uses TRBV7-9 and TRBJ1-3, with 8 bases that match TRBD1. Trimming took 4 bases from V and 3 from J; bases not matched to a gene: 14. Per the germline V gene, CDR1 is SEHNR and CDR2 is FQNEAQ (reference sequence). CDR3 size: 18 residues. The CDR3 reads CASSYLSVQGGIGNTIYF. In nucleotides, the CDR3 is TGTGCCAGCAGCTACTTATCGGTACAGGGGGGCATTGGAAACACCATATATTTT.

Written as DNA, the CDR3 is TGTGCCAGCAGAGCCGACAGGGCCCTGGTCAATCAGCCCCAGCATTTT. It translates to CASRADRALVNQPQHF. The chain combines TRBV27 with TRBJ1-5, with 7 bases matching TRBD1. The CDR3 spans 16 residues. V lost 6 bases to trimming and J lost 3 bases; unmatched junction nucleotides: 11. Germline V lookup: CDR1 MNHEY, CDR2 SMNVEV (reference sequence).

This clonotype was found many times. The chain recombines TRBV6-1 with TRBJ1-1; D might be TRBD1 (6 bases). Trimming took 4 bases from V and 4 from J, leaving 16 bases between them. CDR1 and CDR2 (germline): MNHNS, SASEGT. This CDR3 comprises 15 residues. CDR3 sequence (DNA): TGTGCCAGCAGTGGGTACAGGGATCGGGCCACTGAAGCTTTCTTT. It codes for CASSGYRDRATEAFF.

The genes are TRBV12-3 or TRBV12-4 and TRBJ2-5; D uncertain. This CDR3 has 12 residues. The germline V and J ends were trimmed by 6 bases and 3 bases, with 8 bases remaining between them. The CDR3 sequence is CASSRIKETQYF. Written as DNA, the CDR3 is TGTGCCAGCAGCCGTATAAAAGAGACCCAGTACTTC.

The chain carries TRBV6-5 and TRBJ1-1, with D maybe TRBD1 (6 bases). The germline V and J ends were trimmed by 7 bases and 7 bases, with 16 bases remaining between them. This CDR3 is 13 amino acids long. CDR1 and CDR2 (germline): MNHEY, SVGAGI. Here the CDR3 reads CASTRFLDSEAFF. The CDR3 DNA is TGTGCCAGCACCCGCTTTCTGGACAGTGAAGCTTTCTTT.

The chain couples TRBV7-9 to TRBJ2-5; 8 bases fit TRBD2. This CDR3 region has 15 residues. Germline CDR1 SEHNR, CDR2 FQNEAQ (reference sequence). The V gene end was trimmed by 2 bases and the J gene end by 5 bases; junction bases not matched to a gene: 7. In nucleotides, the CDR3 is TGTGCCAGCAGCTTAATTGCGGGGGGAAGGGAGACCCAGTACTTC. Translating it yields CASSLIAGGRETQYF.